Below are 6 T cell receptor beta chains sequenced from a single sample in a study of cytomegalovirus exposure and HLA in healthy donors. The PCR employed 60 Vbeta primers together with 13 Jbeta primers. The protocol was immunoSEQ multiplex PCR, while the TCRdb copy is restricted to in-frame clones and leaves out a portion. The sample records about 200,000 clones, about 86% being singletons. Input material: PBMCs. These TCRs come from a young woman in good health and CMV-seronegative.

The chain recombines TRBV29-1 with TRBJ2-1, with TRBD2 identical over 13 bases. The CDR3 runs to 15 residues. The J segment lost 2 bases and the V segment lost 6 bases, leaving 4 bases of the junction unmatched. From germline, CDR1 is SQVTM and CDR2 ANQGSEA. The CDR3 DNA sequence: TGCAGCGTGGGGGGACTAGCGGGAACCTACAATGAGCAGTTCTTC. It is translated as CSVGGLAGTYNEQFF.

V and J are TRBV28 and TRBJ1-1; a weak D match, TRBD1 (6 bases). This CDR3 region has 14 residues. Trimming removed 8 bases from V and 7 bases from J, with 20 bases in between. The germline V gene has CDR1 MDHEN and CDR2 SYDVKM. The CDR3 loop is CASANHRVLGEAFF. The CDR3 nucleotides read TGTGCCAGCGCCAACCACAGGGTATTGGGTGAAGCTTTCTTT. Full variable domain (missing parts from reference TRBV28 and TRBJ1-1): DVKVTQSSRYLVKRTGEKVFLECVQDMDHENMFWYRQDPGLGLRLIYFSYDVKMKEKGDIPEGYSVSREKKERFSLILESASTNQTSMYLCASANHRVLGEAFFGQGTRLTVV.

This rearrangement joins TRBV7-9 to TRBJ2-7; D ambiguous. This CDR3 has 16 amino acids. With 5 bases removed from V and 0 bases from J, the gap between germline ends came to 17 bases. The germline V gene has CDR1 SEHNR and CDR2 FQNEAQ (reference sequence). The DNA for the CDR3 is TGTGCCAGCAGCCCACCCAGGCGCAGTCTCTCCTACGAGCAGTACTTC. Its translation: CASSPPRRSLSYEQYF. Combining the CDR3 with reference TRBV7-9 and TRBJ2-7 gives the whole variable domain DTGVSQNPRHKITKRGQNVTFRCDPISEHNRLYWYRQTLGQGPEFLTYFQNEAQLEKSRLLSDRFSAERPKGSFSTLEIQRTEQGDSAMYLCASSPPRRSLSYEQYFGPGTRLTVT.

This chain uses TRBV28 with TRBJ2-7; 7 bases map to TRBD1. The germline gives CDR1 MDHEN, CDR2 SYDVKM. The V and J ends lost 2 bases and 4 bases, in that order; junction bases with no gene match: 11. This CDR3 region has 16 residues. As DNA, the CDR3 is TGTGCCAGCAGTTTACGTCCGACAGGGTGGAAATACGAGCAGTACTTC. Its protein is CASSLRPTGWKYEQYF.

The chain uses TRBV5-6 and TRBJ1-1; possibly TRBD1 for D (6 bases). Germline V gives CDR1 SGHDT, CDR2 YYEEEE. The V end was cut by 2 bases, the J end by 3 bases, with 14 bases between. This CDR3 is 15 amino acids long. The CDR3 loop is CASSFHPRGDTEAFF. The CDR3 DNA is TGTGCCAGCAGCTTCCACCCCAGGGGAGACACTGAAGCTTTCTTT.

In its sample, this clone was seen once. The CDR3 nucleotides read TGTGCCAGCAGTTTTAGTTTCGGGTCCTACGAGCAGTACTTC. This codes for CASSFSFGSYEQYF. The rearrangement joins TRBV27 to TRBJ2-7; D not certain. The germline gives CDR1 MNHEY, CDR2 SMNVEV (reference sequence). CDR3 size: 14 residues. Trimming removed 3 bases at V and 1 base at J, with 10 bases between.